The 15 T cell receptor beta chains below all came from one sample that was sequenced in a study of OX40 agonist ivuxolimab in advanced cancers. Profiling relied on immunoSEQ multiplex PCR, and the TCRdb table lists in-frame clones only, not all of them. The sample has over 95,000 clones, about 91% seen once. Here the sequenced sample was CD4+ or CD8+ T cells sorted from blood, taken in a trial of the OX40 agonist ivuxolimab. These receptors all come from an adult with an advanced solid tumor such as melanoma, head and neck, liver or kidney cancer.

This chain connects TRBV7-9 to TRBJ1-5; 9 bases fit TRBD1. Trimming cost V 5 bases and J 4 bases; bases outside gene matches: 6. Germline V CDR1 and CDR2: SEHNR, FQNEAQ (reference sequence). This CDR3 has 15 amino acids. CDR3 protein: CASSTGQGRNQPQHF. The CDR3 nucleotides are TGTGCCAGCAGCACAGGACAGGGGAGGAATCAGCCCCAGCATTTT.

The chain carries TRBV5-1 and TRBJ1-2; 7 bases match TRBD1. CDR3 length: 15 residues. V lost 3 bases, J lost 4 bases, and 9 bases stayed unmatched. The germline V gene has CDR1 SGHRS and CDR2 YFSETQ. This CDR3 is CASSSPGQLSYGYTF. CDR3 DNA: TGCGCCAGCAGCTCCCCGGGACAGCTTTCCTATGGCTACACCTTC.

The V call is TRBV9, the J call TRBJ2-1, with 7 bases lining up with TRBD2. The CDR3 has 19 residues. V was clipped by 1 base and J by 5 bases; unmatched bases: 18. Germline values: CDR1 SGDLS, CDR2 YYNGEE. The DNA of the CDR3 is TGTGCCAGCAGCGTATTGGGGTATACGGCGGGAGATTCTCACAATGAGCAGTTCTTC. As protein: CASSVLGYTAGDSHNEQFF. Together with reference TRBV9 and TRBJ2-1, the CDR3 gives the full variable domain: DSGVTQTPKHLITATGQRVTLRCSPRSGDLSVYWYQQSLDQGLQFLIQYYNGEERAKGNILERFSAQQFPDLHSELNLSSLELGDSALYFCASSVLGYTAGDSHNEQFFGPGTRLTVL.

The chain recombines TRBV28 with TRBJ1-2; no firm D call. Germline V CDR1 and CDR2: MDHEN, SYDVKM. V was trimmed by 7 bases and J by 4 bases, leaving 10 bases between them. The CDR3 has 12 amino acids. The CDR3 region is CASTDVTYGYTF. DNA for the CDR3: TGTGCCAGCACCGACGTCACCTATGGCTACACCTTC.

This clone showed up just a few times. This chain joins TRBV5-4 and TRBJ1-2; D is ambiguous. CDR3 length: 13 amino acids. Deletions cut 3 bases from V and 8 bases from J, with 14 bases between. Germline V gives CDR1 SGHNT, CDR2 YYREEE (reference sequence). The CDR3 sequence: CASSSWGGRGYTF. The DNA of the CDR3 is TGTGCCAGCAGCTCGTGGGGTGGGCGAGGCTACACCTTC.

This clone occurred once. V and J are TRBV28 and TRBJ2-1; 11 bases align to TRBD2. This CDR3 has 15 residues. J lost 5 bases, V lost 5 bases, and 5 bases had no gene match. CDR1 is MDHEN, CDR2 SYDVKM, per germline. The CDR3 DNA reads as TGTGCCAGCAGTCCCGGGACTAGCGGAAACAATGAGCAGTTCTTC. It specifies CASSPGTSGNNEQFF.

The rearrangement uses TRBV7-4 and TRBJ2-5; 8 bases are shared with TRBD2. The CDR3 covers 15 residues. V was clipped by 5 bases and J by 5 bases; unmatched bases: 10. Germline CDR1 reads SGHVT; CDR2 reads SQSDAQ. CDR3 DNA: TGTGCCAGCAGCCTTTTTAGCGGGAAGGGGGAGACCCAGTACTTC. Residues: CASSLFSGKGETQYF.

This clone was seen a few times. The CDR3 sequence: CASGRDSTDTQYF. CDR3 DNA: TGCGCCAGCGGCAGGGACAGCACAGATACGCAGTATTTT. The genes are TRBV5-1 and TRBJ2-3; D may correspond to TRBD1 or TRBD2 (5 bases each). Looked up from germline, CDR1 is SGHRS and CDR2 is YFSETQ. The CDR3 is 13 amino acids. The V gene lost 7 bases and the J gene lost 0 bases, with 9 bases spanning the gap.

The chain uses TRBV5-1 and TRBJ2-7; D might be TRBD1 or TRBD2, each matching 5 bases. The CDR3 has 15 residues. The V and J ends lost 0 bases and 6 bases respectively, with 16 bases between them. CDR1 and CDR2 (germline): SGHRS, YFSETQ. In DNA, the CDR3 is TGCGCCAGCAGCTTGGCTGGGACGGCCACTTCCGAGCAGTACTTC. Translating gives CASSLAGTATSEQYF.

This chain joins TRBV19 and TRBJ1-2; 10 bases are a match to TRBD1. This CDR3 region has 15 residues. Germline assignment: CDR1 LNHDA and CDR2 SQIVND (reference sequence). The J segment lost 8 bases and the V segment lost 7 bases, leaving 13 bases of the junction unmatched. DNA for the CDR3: TGTGCCAGTAAGGGGGACAGGGGCCGACGGGGAGGCTACACCTTC. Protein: CASKGDRGRRGGYTF.

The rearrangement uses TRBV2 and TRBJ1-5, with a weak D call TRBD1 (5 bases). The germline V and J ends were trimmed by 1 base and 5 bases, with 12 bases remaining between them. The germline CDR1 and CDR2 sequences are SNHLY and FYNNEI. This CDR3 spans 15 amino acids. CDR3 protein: CASSEGGQGYQPQHF. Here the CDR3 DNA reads TGTGCCAGCAGTGAAGGAGGGCAGGGATATCAGCCCCAGCATTTT. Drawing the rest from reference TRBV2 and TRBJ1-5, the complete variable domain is EPEVTQTPSHQVTQMGQEVILRCVPISNHLYFYWYRQILGQKVEFLVSFYNNEISEKSEIFDDQFSVERPDGSNFTLKIRSTKLEDSAMYFCASSEGGQGYQPQHFGDGTRLSIL.

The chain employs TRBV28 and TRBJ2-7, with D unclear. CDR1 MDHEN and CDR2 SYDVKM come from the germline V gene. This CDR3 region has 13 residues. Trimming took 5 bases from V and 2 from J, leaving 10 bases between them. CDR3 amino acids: CASSVQTAYEQYF. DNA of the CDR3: TGTGCCAGCAGTGTTCAAACCGCCTACGAGCAGTACTTC.

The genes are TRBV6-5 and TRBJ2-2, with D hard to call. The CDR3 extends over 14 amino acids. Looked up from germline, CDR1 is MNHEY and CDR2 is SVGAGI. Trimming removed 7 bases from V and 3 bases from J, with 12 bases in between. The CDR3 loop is CASNKAADTGELFF. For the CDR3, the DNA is TGTGCCAGCAACAAGGCCGCAGACACCGGGGAGCTGTTTTTT.

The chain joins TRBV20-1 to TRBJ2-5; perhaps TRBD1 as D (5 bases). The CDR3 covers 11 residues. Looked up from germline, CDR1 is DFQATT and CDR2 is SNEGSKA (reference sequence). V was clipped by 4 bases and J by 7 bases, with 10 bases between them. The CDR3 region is CSAIGEGTQYF. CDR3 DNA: TGCAGTGCTATAGGGGAAGGGACCCAGTACTTC.

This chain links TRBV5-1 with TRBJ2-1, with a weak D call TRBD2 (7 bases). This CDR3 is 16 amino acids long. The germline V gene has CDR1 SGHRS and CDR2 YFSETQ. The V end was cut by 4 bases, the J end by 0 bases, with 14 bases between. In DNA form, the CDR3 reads TGCGCCAGCAGCCGCCTAGGGGGGGCCTCCTACAATGAGCAGTTCTTC. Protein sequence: CASSRLGGASYNEQFF.